This TCR beta chain was captured by sequencing in a study of radiation and T cells in renal cell carcinoma. For the study at large: Nephrectomy followed 15 Gy stereotactic body radiation by 4 weeks.

TCRdb keeps only in-frame clones here, not all; method: immunoSEQ multiplex PCR. Among roughly 150,000 clones listed, approximately 86% were seen once. Time point denoted: blood 2 weeks post-SBRT. Treatment described: 15 Gy SBRT to primary tumor, nephrectomy 4 weeks later. Details on this clone: The target antigen is unknown.

Findings and limits, study-wide: Baseline intratumoral clonotype presence is unknown without pretreatment biopsies. Top tumor clonotypes rose in blood 2 weeks post-radiation, then contracted.

V gave up 1 base and J gave up 8 bases, with 17 bases separating them. The CDR3 is made up of 15 amino acids. CDR1 MNHNS and CDR2 SASEGT come from the germline V gene. The sequence was obtained from a woman between 45 and 65 years old with renal cell carcinoma. The sequencing here drew on blood, taken from a patient whose treatment included radiotherapy and nephrectomy. The gene calls are TRBV6-1 and TRBJ1-2; D unclear. DNA for the CDR3: TGTGCCAGCAGTGAAGGCAATCAAGGGTACGGGGGCTACACCTTC. Translating gives CASSEGNQGYGGYTF.